Below, 7 T cell receptor beta chains from the same sample are listed, as sequenced in a study of blood T cells in healthy people across ages. Then a second PCR, running roughly 7 to 11 cycles, was carried out with a sample-barcoded 5' primer and a J-beta primer mix. TCRdb re-called the 5' RACE reads with MiXCR, one entry per CDR3 protein. The table shows some 920,000 distinct CDR3 sequences, with approximately 50% occurring only once. The material sequenced was blood. The receptor set was obtained from a woman aged 60-75 years in good health.

This chain links TRBV6-5 with TRBJ2-5, with a possible D match to TRBD2 (5 bases). With 6 bases removed from V and 4 bases from J, the gap between germline ends came to 18 bases. This CDR3 has 15 residues. The germline V gene has CDR1 MNHEY and CDR2 SVGAGI. CDR3 sequence (DNA): TGTGCCAGCAGAAGAAGAGGACTCTCAGGAGAGACCCAGTACTTC. Amino acid sequence: CASRRRGLSGETQYF.

The chain recombines TRBV4-3 with TRBJ1-1; D may be TRBD1 (5 bases). The CDR3 is 15 residues long. The V and J ends lost 1 base and 7 bases respectively, with 16 bases between them. Per the germline V gene, CDR1 is LGHNA and CDR2 is YSLEER. The CDR3 region is CASSQARYRGGEAFF. The CDR3 DNA sequence: TGCGCCAGCAGCCAAGCAAGGTACCGGGGCGGTGAAGCTTTCTTT.

The rearrangement uses TRBV12-3 or TRBV12-4 and TRBJ1-1, with D uncertain. The length of the CDR3 is 11 residues. Trimming removed 4 bases from V and 10 bases from J, with 10 bases in between. CDR3 in DNA: TGTGCCAGCAGTTCCTTTTATGGAGCTTTCTTT. It encodes CASSSFYGAFF.

A remark on this clonotype: One end of the junction is discordant with germline, which a read error may explain. The chain employs TRBV28 and TRBJ2-3; 10 bases are shared with TRBD1. The CDR3 has 17 amino acids. Germline CDR1 and CDR2: MDHEN and SYDVKM. CDR3 in amino acids: CASSLGIWDRGCDTQYF. The CDR3 region has the DNA TGTGCTAGCAGTTTAGGCATCTGGGACAGGGGATGTGATACGCAGTATTTT.

This CDR3 reads CSPLGGLNQPQHF. CDR3 in DNA: TGCAGTCCCCTCGGGGGCCTGAATCAGCCCCAGCATTTT. The rearrangement joins TRBV20-1 to TRBJ1-5; perhaps TRBD1 as D (6 bases). CDR1 and CDR2 (germline): DFQATT, SNEGSKA (reference sequence). The V end lost 8 bases, the J end lost 4 bases, and 15 bases lay between the germline ends. The length of the CDR3 is 13 residues.

J is TRBJ1-5 and V is TRBV18; 7 bases are a match to TRBD1. CDR1 is KGHSH and CDR2 is LQKENI in the germline V gene. The CDR3 is 15 amino acids. The junction had 5 bases not matched to a gene; V was cut back by 3 bases and J by 3 bases. CDR3 sequence: CASSPTGSFNQPQHF. As DNA, the CDR3 is TGTGCCAGCTCACCGACAGGGAGTTTCAATCAGCCCCAGCATTTT.

This sequence joins TRBV2 and TRBJ2-7, with TRBD1 as a possible D gene (5 bases). The J call may not be correct, given that the DNA end is closer to TRBJ2-5. The germline gives CDR1 SNHLY, CDR2 FYNNEI. The CDR3 extends over 14 amino acids. CDR3 DNA sequence: TGTGCCAGCAGAGGGGTACAGACGAGGGAGACCCAGTACTTC. Protein sequence: CASRGVQTRETQYF.